Listed below are T cell receptor beta chains from one sample, sequenced in a study of shared clonotypes between healthy human individuals. The method was immunoSEQ multiplex PCR; TCRdb's version includes in-frame clones alone and lacks a portion of them. The table has about 2.3 million clones, 85% to 95% seen once. The specimen was naive CD4+ T cells from PBMCs. Receptor source: a man aged 18 to 35 in good health. Some clones in this sample may be carry-over from other donors' samples. The CDR3 runs from the conserved cysteine through the conserved F or W.

J gene | V gene | CDR3 protein
TRBJ2-1 | TRBV11-2 | CASSLRGTGYGTASHEQFF
TRBJ2-4 | TRBV5-1 | CATYRVKGKNIQYF
TRBJ2-5 | TRBV5-1 | CASSKGQGDQETQYF
TRBJ2-7 | TRBV4-2 | CASSRLGTSGRPLSYEQYF
TRBJ1-2 | TRBV18 | CASSNQFLDNYGYTF
TRBJ2-3 | TRBV18 | CASSPVGGGDTQYF
TRBJ2-3 | TRBV11-2 | CASSPPGPHTDTQYF
TRBJ2-7 | TRBV4-2 | CASSQLGPQGAYEQYF
TRBJ2-7 | TRBV5-1 | CASSVSTSDLYEQYF
TRBJ1-2 | TRBV5-1 | CASTPSTGGLGYTF
TRBJ2-7 | TRBV7-8 | CASSVLGGLAGGARWEQYF
TRBJ2-7 | TRBV4-2 | CASSQTVRGQGAEQYF
TRBJ2-7 | TRBV5-1 | CASSLDPHYEQYF
TRBJ2-7 | TRBV9 | CASSVGGSVSPYEQYF